The clone carrying this TCR beta chain has ten or more counts. This may be a read error, as it is one base from a much larger clone. This record comes from a study of Graves' ophthalmopathy and Graves' hyperthyroidism. The V and J ends lost 3 bases and 5 bases respectively, with 3 bases between them. From germline, CDR1 is KGHDR and CDR2 SFDVKD. The CDR3 extends over 11 amino acids. Transcripts of RNA were the source for amplifying TCR beta CDR3 regions. Investigators did first-round RT-PCR with HTBI primers, then second-round multiplex PCR. Via MiXCR, TCRdb re-called the multiplex PCR reads, giving one row per CDR3 protein. This sample yields approximately 480,000 distinct CDR3 sequences, of which approximately 15% are seen a single time; 9.8% belongs to the top ten. The authors used Ficoll-Paque density gradient centrifugation to separate PBMCs. The input was approximately 10 ml of fresh peripheral blood.

This rearrangement joins TRBV24-1 to TRBJ1-2; unclear D gene. Sequencing was done on a sample of blood. This TCR came from a young woman with Graves' ophthalmopathy. In DNA form, the CDR3 reads TGTGCCACCAGTGATGCTTATGGCTACACCTTC. Protein sequence: CATSDAYGYTF.